The 20 T cell receptor beta chains listed next were all sequenced from one sample in a study of vaccination and CD4 T cells after COVID-19. Treatment denoted: approximately 10-day PBMC culture with coronavirus spike peptide pools or control peptides (ViraFEST assay). No antigen has been identified for these receptors. Sequenced with the Oncomine TCR Beta short-read assay was DNA taken from cultured CD4+ T cells. TCRdb analysed the PCR reads with MiXCR anew, one entry per CDR3 protein. Of around 12,000 distinct CDR3 sequences detected, roughly 50% appear once; the ten largest clones hold about 15%. Sequencing was done on a sample of CD4+ T cells from blood, cultured in vitro. These receptors all come from a human donor who had recovered from COVID-19.

The chain couples TRBV20-1 to TRBJ1-6; 7 positions match TRBD1. J gave up 8 bases and V 3 bases, and 7 bases lay outside the gene matches. From germline, CDR1 is DFQATT and CDR2 SNEGSKA (reference sequence). The CDR3 runs to 14 residues. For the CDR3, the DNA is TGCAGTGCTAGGACAGGGAGAATTTATTCACCCCTCCACTTT. Encoded protein: CSARTGRIYSPLHF.

This clonotype was seen more than once but under ten times. The rearrangement links TRBV6-5 to TRBJ1-2; possible D gene TRBD1, 5 bases. The CDR3 is made up of 12 amino acids. Germline assignment: CDR1 MNHEY and CDR2 SVGAGI. V was pared by 2 bases and J by 6 bases, with 7 bases between. The CDR3 reads CASSYMGDGYTF. In nucleotides, the CDR3 is TGTGCCAGCAGTTACATGGGGGATGGCTACACCTTC.

In nucleotides, the CDR3 is TGCGCCAGCAGCCTCGGGCGGACGGAAGGGGCTGAGCAGTTCTTC. Protein product: CASSLGRTEGAEQFF. The chain employs TRBV5-1 and TRBJ2-1; perhaps TRBD1 as D (5 bases). The V end was cut by 4 bases, the J end by 9 bases, with 20 bases between. CDR3 length equals 15 residues. In germline, CDR1 is SGHRS, CDR2 YFSETQ.

This clonotype appeared a few times. The chain joins TRBV20-1 to TRBJ2-2; 9 nucleotides align to TRBD2. The CDR3 totals 16 residues. Losses at the gene ends were 5 bases for V and 1 base for J; bases not matched to a gene: 8. CDR1 is DFQATT and CDR2 is SNEGSKA in the germline V gene (reference sequence). The CDR3 DNA sequence: TGCAGTGCTCCCCAGGCTAGCGGGAAGAACACCGGGGAGCTGTTTTTT. This codes for CSAPQASGKNTGELFF.

This clonotype was found a few times. The chain uses TRBV18 and TRBJ2-2; 7 nucleotides agree with TRBD1. Germline-derived CDR1 and CDR2 are KGHSH and LQKENI. Germline trimming cut 6 bases from V and 4 bases from J; bases unmatched to any gene: 5. This CDR3 region has 14 residues. The CDR3 sequence: CASSAGTATGELFF. CDR3 in DNA: TGTGCCAGCTCGGCTGGGACAGCCACCGGGGAGCTGTTTTTT.

The table lists this clonotype with a count of one. The genes are TRBV21-1 and TRBJ2-3; no DNA check was done on the table's D call, TRBD2. TRBV21-1 is a known pseudogene. The CDR3 spans 19 residues. The CDR3 DNA follows: TGTGCCAGCACCGATGTAGGTAGCGCGACGAGGGTCGGCACAGATACGCAGTATTTT. This translates into CASTDVGSATRVGTDTQYF.

The chain has TRBV6-5 and TRBJ2-1; D is perhaps TRBD1 (5 bases). Germline V gene lookup returns CDR1 MNHEY and CDR2 SVGAGI. The CDR3 spans 14 residues. Trimming removed 2 bases at V and 2 bases at J, with 7 bases between. The CDR3 coding sequence is TGTGCCAGCAGTTACCAGGGCCCCTACAATGAGCAGTTCTTC. Translated: CASSYQGPYNEQFF.

This chain joins TRBV6-1 and TRBJ1-6; D not certain. CDR1 and CDR2 from the germline V gene are MNHNS and SASEGT. CDR3 length equals 16 residues. Trimming stripped 6 bases from V and 9 bases from J, with 21 bases between. The CDR3 spells CASSPFPGITTSPLHF. The DNA for the CDR3 is TGTGCCAGCAGCCCTTTCCCGGGGATTACCACTTCACCCCTCCACTTT.

CDR3 loop: CASSVSLIQGEQFF. CDR3 coding DNA: TGTGCCAGTAGTGTCTCCCTTATACAGGGAGAGCAGTTCTTC. The chain employs TRBV19 and TRBJ2-1, with TRBD1 as a possible D gene (6 bases). In germline, CDR1 is LNHDA, CDR2 SQIVND (reference sequence). Trimming removed 5 bases at V and 10 bases at J, with 18 bases between. The CDR3 contains 14 residues.

This chain joins TRBV20-1 and TRBJ2-7; 8 positions match TRBD2. Per germline, CDR1 DFQATT and CDR2 SNEGSKA (reference sequence). The CDR3 totals 12 residues. The CDR3 here is CAQRSGSYEQYF. DNA for the CDR3: TGCGCCCAGAGGAGCGGGAGCTACGAGCAGTACTTC.

In this sample, this clonotype turned up a few times. This chain joins TRBV6-2 or TRBV6-3 and TRBJ2-4; D possibly corresponds to TRBD2 (6 bases). The CDR3 covers 15 residues. Trimming stripped 4 bases from V and 7 bases from J, with 17 bases between. The germline V gene encodes CDR1 MNHEY and CDR2 SVGEGT. The CDR3 DNA follows: TGTGCCAGCAGTTCCGGGACGGGAGCTAGGAACATTCAGTACTTC. It specifies CASSSGTGARNIQYF.

The genes are TRBV6-4 and TRBJ2-3, with D perhaps assigned TRBD1 or TRBD2 (5 bases each). Germline V gene lookup returns CDR1 MRHNA and CDR2 SNTAGT. The CDR3 sequence is 13 residues long. V dropped 4 bases and J dropped 0 bases, with 5 bases sitting between them. CDR3 bases: TGTGCCAGCAGTGGGGACAGCACAGATACGCAGTATTTT. Protein product: CASSGDSTDTQYF.

The V gene is TRBV2, the J gene TRBJ2-7, with 8 bases fitting TRBD1. Germline V gives CDR1 SNHLY, CDR2 FYNNEI. Trimming removed 3 bases from V and 7 bases from J; junction bases left unmatched: 8. The CDR3 length is 14 residues. Here the CDR3 DNA reads TGTGCCAGCAGTGAGCCACTACAGGGGGAGGAGCAGTACTTC. Translated, it gives CASSEPLQGEEQYF.

The CDR3 sequence is CSAREKNTEAFF. The CDR3 bases are TGCAGTGCTAGAGAGAAGAACACTGAAGCTTTCTTT. The chain uses TRBV20-1 and TRBJ1-1, with D uncertain. This CDR3 spans 12 amino acids. Germline CDR1 and CDR2: DFQATT and SNEGSKA (reference sequence). Trimming pared 0 bases from V and 1 base from J, leaving 3 bases between.

Relative to its sample, this clonotype is medium-sized (0.01 to 0.1%). The gene calls are TRBV18 and TRBJ2-3, with 10 bases matching TRBD2. V was clipped by 3 bases and J by 3 bases; unmatched bases: 6. The CDR3 runs 16 residues. CDR1 is KGHSH, CDR2 LQKENI, per germline. CDR3 DNA sequence: TGTGCCAGCTCACCTAGTCTAGCGGGAGTGACAGATACGCAGTATTTT. Amino acid sequence: CASSPSLAGVTDTQYF.

The chain links TRBV6-2 or TRBV6-3 to TRBJ1-2, with 7 positions matching TRBD1. The CDR3 has 13 amino acids. Per germline, CDR1 MNHEY and CDR2 SVGEGT. V trimming: 6 bases; J trimming: 2 bases; junction bases outside the gene matches: 3. CDR3 bases: TGTGCCAGCAGCAGGGGGGCCAACTATGGCTACACCTTC. Its protein is CASSRGANYGYTF.

V is TRBV7-6 and J is TRBJ1-5, with D maybe TRBD1 (5 bases). This CDR3 has 17 amino acids. Germline V lookup: CDR1 SGHVS, CDR2 FNYEAQ. V was clipped by 1 base and J by 5 bases, with 18 bases between them. In nucleotides, the CDR3 is TGTGCCAGCAGCTTAGGACCTCCGGGGCAGGGCGATCAGCCCCAGCATTTT. Residues: CASSLGPPGQGDQPQHF.

As regards this clonotype: At one end, the junction sequence differs from germline, possibly due to a read error. The chain is built from TRBV28 and TRBJ1-2; a possible D gene is TRBD1 (5 bases). CDR1 is MDHEN and CDR2 is SYDVKM in the germline V gene. The CDR3 consists of 11 residues. The CDR3 region has the DNA TGTGCCAGCAGTTACCGGGACTCCCGACTCTTC. This codes for CASSYRDSRLF.

This clonotype has more than one count but fewer than ten. The chain is built from TRBV20-1 and TRBJ1-2; D gene ambiguous. This CDR3 is built from 12 residues. V was trimmed by 4 bases and J by 3 bases, leaving 9 bases between them. Germline CDR1 DFQATT, CDR2 SNEGSKA (reference sequence). In DNA form, the CDR3 reads TGCAGTGCTACAGACTTGTACTATGGCTACACCTTC. Translation: CSATDLYYGYTF.

The chain joins TRBV7-3 to TRBJ2-5; the D is unclear. Germline loops: CDR1 SGHTA, CDR2 FQGTGA. V was trimmed by 5 bases and J by 0 bases, leaving 7 bases between them. This CDR3 spans 13 amino acids. The CDR3 here is CASSTEYQETQYF. CDR3 DNA sequence: TGTGCCAGCAGCACCGAATACCAAGAGACCCAGTACTTC.